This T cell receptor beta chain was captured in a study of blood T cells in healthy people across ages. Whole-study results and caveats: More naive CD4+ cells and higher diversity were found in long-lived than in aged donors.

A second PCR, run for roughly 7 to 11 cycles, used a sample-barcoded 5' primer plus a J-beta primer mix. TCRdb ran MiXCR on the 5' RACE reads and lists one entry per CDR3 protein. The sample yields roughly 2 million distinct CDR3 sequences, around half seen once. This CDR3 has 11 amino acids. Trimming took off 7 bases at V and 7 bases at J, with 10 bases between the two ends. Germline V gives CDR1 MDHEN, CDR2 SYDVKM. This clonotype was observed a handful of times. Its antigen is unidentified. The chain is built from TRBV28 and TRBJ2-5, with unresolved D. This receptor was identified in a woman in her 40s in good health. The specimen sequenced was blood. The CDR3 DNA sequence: TGTGCCAGCACGACGGTTGGGACCCAGTACTTC. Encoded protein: CASTTVGTQYF.